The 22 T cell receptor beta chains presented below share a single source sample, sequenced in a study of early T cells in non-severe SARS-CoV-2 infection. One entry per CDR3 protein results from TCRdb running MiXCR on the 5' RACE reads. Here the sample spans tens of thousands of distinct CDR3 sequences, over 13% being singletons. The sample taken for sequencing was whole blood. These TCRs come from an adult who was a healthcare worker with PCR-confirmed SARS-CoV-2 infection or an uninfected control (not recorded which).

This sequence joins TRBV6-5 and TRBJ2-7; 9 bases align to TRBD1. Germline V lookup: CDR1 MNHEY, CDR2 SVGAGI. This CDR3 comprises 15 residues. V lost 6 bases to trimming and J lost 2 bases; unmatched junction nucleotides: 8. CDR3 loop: CASRPTGGKAYEQYF. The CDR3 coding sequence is TGTGCCAGCAGACCGACAGGGGGAAAAGCCTACGAGCAGTACTTC.

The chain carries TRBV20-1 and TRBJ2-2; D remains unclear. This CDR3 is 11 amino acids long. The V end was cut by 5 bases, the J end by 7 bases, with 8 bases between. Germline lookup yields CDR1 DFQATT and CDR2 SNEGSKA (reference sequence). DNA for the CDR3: TGCAGTGCTGGAAATGGCGGGGAGCTGTTTTTT. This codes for CSAGNGGELFF.

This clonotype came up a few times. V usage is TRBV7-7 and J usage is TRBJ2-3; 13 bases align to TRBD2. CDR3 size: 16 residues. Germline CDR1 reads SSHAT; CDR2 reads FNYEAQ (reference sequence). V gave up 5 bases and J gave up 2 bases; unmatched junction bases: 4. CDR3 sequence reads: CASSPGLAGFTDTQYF. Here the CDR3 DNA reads TGTGCCAGCAGCCCGGGACTAGCGGGATTCACAGATACGCAGTATTTT.

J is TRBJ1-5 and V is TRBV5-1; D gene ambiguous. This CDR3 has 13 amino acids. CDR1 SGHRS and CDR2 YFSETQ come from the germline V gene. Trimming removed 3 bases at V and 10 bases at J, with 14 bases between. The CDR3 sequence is CASSSDWGQPQHF. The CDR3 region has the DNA TGCGCCAGCAGCTCAGACTGGGGTCAACCCCAGCATTTT. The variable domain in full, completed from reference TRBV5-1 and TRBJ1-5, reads KAGVTQTPRYLIKTRGQQVTLSCSPISGHRSVSWYQQTPGQGLQFLFEYFSETQRNKGNFPGRFSGRQFSNSRSEMNVSTLELGDSALYLCASSSDWGQPQHFGDGTRLSIL.

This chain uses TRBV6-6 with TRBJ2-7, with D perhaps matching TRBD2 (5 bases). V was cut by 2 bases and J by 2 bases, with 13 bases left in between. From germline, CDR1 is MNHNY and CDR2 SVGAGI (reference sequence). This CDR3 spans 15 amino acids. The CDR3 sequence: CASSYPGILTYEQYF. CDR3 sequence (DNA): TGTGCCAGCAGTTACCCCGGGATTCTCACCTACGAGCAGTACTTC.

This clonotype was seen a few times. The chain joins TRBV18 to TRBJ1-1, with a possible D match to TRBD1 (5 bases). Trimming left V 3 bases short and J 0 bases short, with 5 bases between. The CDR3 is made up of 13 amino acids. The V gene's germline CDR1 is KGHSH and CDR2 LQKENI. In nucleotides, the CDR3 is TGTGCCAGCTCACCGACAGTGAACACTGAAGCTTTCTTT. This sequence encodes CASSPTVNTEAFF.

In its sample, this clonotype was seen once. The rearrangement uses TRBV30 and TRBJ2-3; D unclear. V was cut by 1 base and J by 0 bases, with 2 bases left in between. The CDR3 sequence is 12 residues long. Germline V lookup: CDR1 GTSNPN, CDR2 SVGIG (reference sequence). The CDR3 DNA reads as TGTGCCTGGAGTGCCAGCACAGATACGCAGTATTTT. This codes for CAWSASTDTQYF.

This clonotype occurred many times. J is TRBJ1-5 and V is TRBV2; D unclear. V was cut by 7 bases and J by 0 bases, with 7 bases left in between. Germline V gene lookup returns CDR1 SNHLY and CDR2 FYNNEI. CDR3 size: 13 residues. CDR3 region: CASNVGSNQPQHF. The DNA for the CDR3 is TGTGCCAGCAATGTCGGTAGCAATCAGCCCCAGCATTTT.

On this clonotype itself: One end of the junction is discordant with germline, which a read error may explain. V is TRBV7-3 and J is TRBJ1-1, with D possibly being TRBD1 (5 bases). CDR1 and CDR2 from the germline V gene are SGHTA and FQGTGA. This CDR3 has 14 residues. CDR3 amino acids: CASSLTREGTEAFF. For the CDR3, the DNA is TGTGCCAGCAGCCTAACCAGGGAGGGAACTGAAGCTTTCTTT.

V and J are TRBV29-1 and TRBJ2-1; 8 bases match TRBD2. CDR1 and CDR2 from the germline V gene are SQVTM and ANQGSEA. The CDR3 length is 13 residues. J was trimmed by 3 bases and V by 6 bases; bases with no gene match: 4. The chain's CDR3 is CSVISGNYNEQFF. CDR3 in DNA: TGCAGCGTCATTAGCGGGAACTACAATGAGCAGTTCTTC.

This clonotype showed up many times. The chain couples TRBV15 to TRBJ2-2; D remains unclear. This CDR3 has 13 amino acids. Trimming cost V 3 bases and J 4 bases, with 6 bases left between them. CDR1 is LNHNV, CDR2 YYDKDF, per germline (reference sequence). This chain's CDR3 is CATSRDSTGELFF. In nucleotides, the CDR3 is TGTGCCACCAGCAGGGATTCCACCGGGGAGCTGTTTTTT. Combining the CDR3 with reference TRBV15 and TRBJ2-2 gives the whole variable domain DAMVIQNPRYQVTQFGKPVTLSCSQTLNHNVMYWYQQKSSQAPKLLFHYYDKDFNNEADTPDNFQSRRPNTSFCFLDIRSPGLGDTAMYLCATSRDSTGELFFGEGSRLTVL.

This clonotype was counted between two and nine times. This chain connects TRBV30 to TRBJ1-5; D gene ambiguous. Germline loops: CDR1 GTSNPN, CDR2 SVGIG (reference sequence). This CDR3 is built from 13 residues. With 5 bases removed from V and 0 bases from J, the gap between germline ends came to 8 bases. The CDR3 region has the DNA TGTGCCTGGGGGCAGAATAGCAATCAGCCCCAGCATTTT. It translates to CAWGQNSNQPQHF. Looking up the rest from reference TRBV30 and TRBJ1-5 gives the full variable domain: SQTIHQWPATLVQPVGSPLSLECTVEGTSNPNLYWYRQAAGRGLQLLFYSVGIGQISSEVPQNLSASRPQDRQFILSSKKLLLSDSGFYLCAWGQNSNQPQHFGDGTRLSIL.

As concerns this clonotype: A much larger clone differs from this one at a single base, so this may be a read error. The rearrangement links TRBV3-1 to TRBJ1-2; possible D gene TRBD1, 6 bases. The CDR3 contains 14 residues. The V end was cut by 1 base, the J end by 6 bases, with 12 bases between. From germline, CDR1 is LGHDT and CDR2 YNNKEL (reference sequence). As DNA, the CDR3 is TGTGCCAGCAGCCAAGCTCCAGGGGCCCATGGCTACACCTTC. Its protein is CASSQAPGAHGYTF. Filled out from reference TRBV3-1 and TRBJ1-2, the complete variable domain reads DTAVSQTPKYLVTQMGNDKSIKCEQNLGHDTMYWYKQDSKKFLKIMFSYNNKELIINETVPNRFSPKSPDKAHLNLHINSLELGDSAVYFCASSQAPGAHGYTFGSGTRLTVV.

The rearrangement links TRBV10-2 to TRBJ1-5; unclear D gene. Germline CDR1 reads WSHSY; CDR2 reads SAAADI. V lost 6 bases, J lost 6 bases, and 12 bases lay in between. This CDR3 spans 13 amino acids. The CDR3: CASRTEGSQPQHF. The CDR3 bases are TGCGCCAGCAGAACGGAGGGCAGTCAGCCCCAGCATTTT.

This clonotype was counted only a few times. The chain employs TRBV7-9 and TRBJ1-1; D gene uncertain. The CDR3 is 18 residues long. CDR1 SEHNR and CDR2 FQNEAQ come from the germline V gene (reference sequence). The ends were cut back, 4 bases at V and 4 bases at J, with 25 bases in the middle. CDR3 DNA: TGTGCCAGCAGCTCGACGCCTACTGGACGAATTCCCGGCACTGAAGCTTTCTTT. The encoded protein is CASSSTPTGRIPGTEAFF. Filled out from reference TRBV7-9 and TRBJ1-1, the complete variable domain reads DTGVSQNPRHKITKRGQNVTFRCDPISEHNRLYWYRQTLGQGPEFLTYFQNEAQLEKSRLLSDRFSAERPKGSFSTLEIQRTEQGDSAMYLCASSSTPTGRIPGTEAFFGQGTRLTVV.

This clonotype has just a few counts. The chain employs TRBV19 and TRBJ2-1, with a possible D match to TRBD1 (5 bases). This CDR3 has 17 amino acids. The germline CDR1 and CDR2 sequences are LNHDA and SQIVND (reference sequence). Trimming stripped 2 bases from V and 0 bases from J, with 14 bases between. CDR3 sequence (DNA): TGTGCCAGTAGTATACTTGGGGCGAGGAGCTCCTACAATGAGCAGTTCTTC. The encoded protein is CASSILGARSSYNEQFF.

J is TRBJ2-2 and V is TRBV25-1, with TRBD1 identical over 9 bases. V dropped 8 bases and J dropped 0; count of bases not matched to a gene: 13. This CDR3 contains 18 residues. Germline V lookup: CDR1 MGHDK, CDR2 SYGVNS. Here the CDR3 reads CASCRDRDGVANTGELFF. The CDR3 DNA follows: TGTGCCAGCTGCCGGGACAGGGATGGAGTAGCGAACACCGGGGAGCTGTTTTTT.

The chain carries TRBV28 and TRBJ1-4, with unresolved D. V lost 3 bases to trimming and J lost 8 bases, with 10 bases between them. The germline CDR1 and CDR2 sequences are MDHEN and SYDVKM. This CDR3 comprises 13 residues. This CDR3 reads CASSFGGGEKLFF. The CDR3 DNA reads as TGTGCCAGCAGTTTCGGAGGTGGGGAAAAACTGTTTTTT.

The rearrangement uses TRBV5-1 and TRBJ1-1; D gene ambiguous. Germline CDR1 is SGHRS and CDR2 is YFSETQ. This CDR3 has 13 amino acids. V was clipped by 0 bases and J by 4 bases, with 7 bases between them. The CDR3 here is CASSLVYSTEAFF. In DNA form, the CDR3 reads TGCGCCAGCAGCTTGGTATATAGCACTGAAGCTTTCTTT.

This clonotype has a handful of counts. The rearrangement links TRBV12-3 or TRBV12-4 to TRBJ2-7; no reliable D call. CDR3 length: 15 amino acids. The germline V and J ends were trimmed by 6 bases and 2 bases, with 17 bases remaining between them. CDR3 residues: CASRKQPAPTYEQYF. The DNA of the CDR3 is TGTGCCAGCAGAAAACAACCGGCCCCAACCTACGAGCAGTACTTC.

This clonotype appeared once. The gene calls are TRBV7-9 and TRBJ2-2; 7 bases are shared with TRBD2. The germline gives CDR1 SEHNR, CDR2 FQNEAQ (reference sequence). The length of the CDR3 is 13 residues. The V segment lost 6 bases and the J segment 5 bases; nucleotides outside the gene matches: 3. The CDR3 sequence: CASRGEGTGELFF. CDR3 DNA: TGTGCCAGCAGAGGGGAGGGAACCGGGGAGCTGTTTTTT.

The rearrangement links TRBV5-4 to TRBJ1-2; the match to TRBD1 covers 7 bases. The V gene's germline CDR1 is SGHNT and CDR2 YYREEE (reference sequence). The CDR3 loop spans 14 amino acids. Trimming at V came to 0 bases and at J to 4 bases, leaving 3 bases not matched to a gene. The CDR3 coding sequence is TGTGCCAGCAGCTTGGGAGACAGGGCCTATGGCTACACCTTC. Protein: CASSLGDRAYGYTF.